Listed here is a single TCR beta chain. Per the authors' pipeline: Quantification of nucleated cells was approximated via reference gene primer amplification. Only in-frame clones appear in the TCRdb table, and some are missing; sequencing was by immunoSEQ multiplex PCR. That table gives V, J and clone size, and the DNA gave D and trimming. The top ten hold 2.5% to 3% of the sample, which has around 340,000 clones, around 88% seen once. These data originate in a study of blood T cell repertoires in COVID-19. Germline V gene sequence: CDR1 MGHRA, CDR2 YSYEKL. V lost 5 bases and J lost 3; bases outside the gene matches: 3. This CDR3 is built from 15 residues.

The chain has TRBV4-1 and TRBJ2-2, with TRBD2 identical over 10 bases. Sample: peripheral blood. The clonotype was recovered from a man aged 25-45 years with active or convalescent COVID-19. The CDR3 nucleotides are TGCGCCAGCAGCAGCGGGGGGGCCCACACCGGGGAGCTGTTTTTT. Translation: CASSSGGAHTGELFF.